This TCR beta chain was identified in a study of blood T cell repertoires in COVID-19. Study summary: Material from acute and convalescent COVID-19 was sourced from the United States, Italy and Spain. Sources were T cells, B-cell-depleted T cells, or PBMCs; the material itself was cDNA or gDNA.

The protocol was immunoSEQ multiplex PCR, while the TCRdb copy is restricted to in-frame clones and leaves out a portion. The sample lists 300,000 to 400,000 clones, roughly 90% occurring once. Enrollees, about 18 to 89 years old, lived in approximately 25 US areas. V lost 4 bases to trimming and J lost 5 bases; unmatched junction nucleotides: 7. Germline V gene lookup returns CDR1 SGHNT and CDR2 YYREEE (reference sequence). This CDR3 has 14 residues. The sequenced sample consisted of PBMCs or T cells enriched from blood (not recorded which). V gene TRBV5-4 combines with J gene TRBJ1-1, with 8 bases fitting TRBD1. The TCR sequence derives from a man aged 55 to 70 who had recovered from COVID-19. The chain's CDR3 is CASSGDRGGTEAFF. The CDR3 region has the DNA TGTGCCAGCAGCGGCGACAGGGGAGGGACTGAAGCTTTCTTT.